This T cell receptor beta chain comes out of a study of CD8+ T cells in alopecia areata. Study-level information: Twice a day, 5 to 10 mg of oral tofacitinib was administered to treated patients. Whole-study findings and limits: Higher clonality was seen in lesional scalp than in normal scalp, especially in alopecia totalis/universalis. Patients shared TCRs less clearly than mice did, possibly owing to HLA.

After isolation, RNA underwent reverse transcription to generate cDNA as the sequencing template. TCRdb's table, derived via immunoSEQ multiplex PCR, lists solely in-frame clones and lacks some. Found here are hundreds of thousands of clones, approximately 61% of them singletons; the top ten hold about 1.3%. This clone was recorded a few times. Its matching antigen is unknown. The sample in question was CD4+ T cells sorted from blood, obtained at week 0. This receptor was obtained from a human donor with alopecia areata.

CDR3 protein: CASSAGSNYGYTF. CDR3 nucleotides: TGTGCCAGCAGCGCCGGGAGTAACTATGGCTACACCTTC. This chain uses TRBV7-3 with TRBJ1-2; no clear D. The CDR3 length is 13 residues. CDR1 SGHTA and CDR2 FQGTGA come from the germline V gene. Trimming left V 5 bases short and J 1 base short, with 8 bases between.